These 13 T cell receptor beta chains originate from one sample sequenced in a study of cytomegalovirus exposure and HLA in healthy donors. PCR amplification relied on 60 Vbeta primers (plus 13 Jbeta primers). The assay was immunoSEQ multiplex PCR, and TCRdb's table has in-frame clones only and misses some. Seen here are more than 110,000 clones, under 85% observed once, and the top ten hold approximately 1%. The sequencing input was PBMCs. Receptor source: a man aged 18-30 years in good health and CMV-seronegative.

This clone showed up just a few times. The V call is TRBV6-5, the J call TRBJ2-7; TRBD1 might be the D (7 bases). Trimming took 5 bases from V and 7 from J, leaving 12 bases between them. Per the germline V gene, CDR1 is MNHEY and CDR2 is SVGAGI. The CDR3 has 12 amino acids. The CDR3 spells CASSQTGREQYF. The CDR3 nucleotides read TGTGCCAGCAGTCAGACAGGGAGGGAGCAGTACTTC.

The chain couples TRBV12-5 to TRBJ1-6; 7 bases fit TRBD1. Germline assignment: CDR1 LGHNT and CDR2 FRNRAP. After removal of 0 bases from V and 14 bases from J, the junction contained 19 bases not matched to a gene. The CDR3 is 18 amino acids. Here the CDR3 DNA reads TGTGCTAGTGGTTTGGTACTTTCGGGACTGGGACAGCGCCAGGCCCTCCACTTT. As protein: CASGLVLSGLGQRQALHF.

The chain links TRBV12-5 to TRBJ2-3; 11 nucleotides agree with TRBD1. This CDR3 is built from 21 residues. V lost 0 bases and J lost 2; bases outside the gene matches: 16. Germline CDR1 LGHNT, CDR2 FRNRAP. The CDR3 coding sequence is TGTGCTAGTGGTTTGGTACGAGGTGTTGGGACAGGGGGGTTAACCACAGATACGCAGTATTTT. The encoded protein is CASGLVRGVGTGGLTTDTQYF.

The rearrangement joins TRBV19 to TRBJ1-2; tentative D call: TRBD1 (5 bases). The CDR3 has 13 amino acids. V lost 6 bases, J lost 8 bases, and 16 bases lay in between. CDR1 LNHDA and CDR2 SQIVND come from the germline V gene (reference sequence). CDR3 amino acids: CASSVDSPYGYTF. The CDR3 DNA reads as TGTGCCAGTAGCGTAGACAGCCCCTACGGCTACACCTTC.

The chain carries TRBV9 and TRBJ2-3, with a possible D match to TRBD2 (6 bases). CDR3 length: 14 amino acids. V lost 1 base to trimming and J lost 3 bases, with 9 bases between them. The germline gives CDR1 SGDLS, CDR2 YYNGEE. For the CDR3, the DNA is TGTGCCAGCAGCGTAACGGGGGAAACAGATACGCAGTATTTT. This gives the protein CASSVTGETDTQYF.

V and J are TRBV18 and TRBJ1-6; 7 positions agree with TRBD1. Germline-derived CDR1 and CDR2 are KGHSH and LQKENI. This CDR3 comprises 16 residues. Unmatched junction bases numbered 12, after V lost 3 bases and J lost 10 bases. CDR3 protein: CASSPGPATGNSPLHF. Here the CDR3 DNA reads TGTGCCAGCTCACCGGGCCCTGCGACAGGGAACTCACCCCTCCACTTT.

The chain couples TRBV13 to TRBJ2-5; 7 bases match TRBD2. The CDR3 extends over 15 amino acids. In germline, CDR1 is PRHDT, CDR2 FYEKMQ (reference sequence). V dropped 3 bases and J dropped 2; count of bases not matched to a gene: 6. In DNA, the CDR3 is TGTGCCAGCAGCTTCCCCTTGGGAGGGCAAGAGACCCAGTACTTC. As protein: CASSFPLGGQETQYF.

This clone came up a few times. The chain carries TRBV5-1 and TRBJ1-1; D is undetermined. CDR1 is SGHRS and CDR2 is YFSETQ in the germline V gene. This CDR3 is 14 amino acids long. The germline V and J ends were trimmed by 4 bases and 3 bases, with 13 bases remaining between them. Here the CDR3 DNA reads TGCGCCAGCAGCCCCGGACGGGAAGACACTGAAGCTTTCTTT. This codes for CASSPGREDTEAFF.

Only one count was recorded for this clone. The chain carries TRBV7-9 and TRBJ1-1; 7 bases line up with TRBD1. Unmatched junction bases numbered 10, after V lost 5 bases and J lost 1 base. CDR1 SEHNR and CDR2 FQNEAQ come from the germline V gene (reference sequence). The CDR3 contains 16 residues. CDR3 amino acids: CASSPTPGTENTEAFF. The CDR3 DNA is TGTGCCAGCAGCCCAACCCCCGGGACAGAGAACACTGAAGCTTTCTTT.

This chain joins TRBV5-4 and TRBJ2-5; 9 nucleotides line up with TRBD1. There are 14 residues in the CDR3. V lost 4 bases and J lost 4; bases outside the gene matches: 5. The germline gives CDR1 SGHNT, CDR2 YYREEE (reference sequence). As DNA, the CDR3 is TGTGCCAGCAGCCTCGAGGACAGGGGAGAGACCCAGTACTTC. Translating gives CASSLEDRGETQYF.

This clone was detected a few times. The chain carries TRBV6-5 and TRBJ2-1; D not certain. The V end was cut by 6 bases, the J end by 7 bases, with 10 bases between. CDR1 and CDR2 (germline): MNHEY, SVGAGI. This CDR3 is 12 amino acids long. The CDR3 DNA sequence: TGTGCCAGCAGAGCCCCAGGTAATGAGCAGTTCTTC. Its translation: CASRAPGNEQFF.

CDR3 protein: CASSMTGGATEAFF. The DNA of the CDR3 is TGTGCCAGCAGCATGACAGGGGGTGCCACTGAAGCTTTCTTT. J is TRBJ1-1 and V is TRBV25-1; 9 positions agree with TRBD1. The length of the CDR3 is 14 residues. V trimming: 6 bases; J trimming: 4 bases; junction bases outside the gene matches: 6. CDR1 and CDR2 from the germline V gene are MGHDK and SYGVNS.

The chain is built from TRBV2 and TRBJ1-1; D remains ambiguous. Between the trimmed V and J ends, which lost 4 bases and 3 bases, there was a span of 9 bases. This CDR3 contains 13 residues. Germline-derived CDR1 and CDR2 are SNHLY and FYNNEI. The CDR3 DNA sequence: TGTGCCAGCAGTGTGAGGCAGTACACTGAAGCTTTCTTT. Translating it yields CASSVRQYTEAFF.